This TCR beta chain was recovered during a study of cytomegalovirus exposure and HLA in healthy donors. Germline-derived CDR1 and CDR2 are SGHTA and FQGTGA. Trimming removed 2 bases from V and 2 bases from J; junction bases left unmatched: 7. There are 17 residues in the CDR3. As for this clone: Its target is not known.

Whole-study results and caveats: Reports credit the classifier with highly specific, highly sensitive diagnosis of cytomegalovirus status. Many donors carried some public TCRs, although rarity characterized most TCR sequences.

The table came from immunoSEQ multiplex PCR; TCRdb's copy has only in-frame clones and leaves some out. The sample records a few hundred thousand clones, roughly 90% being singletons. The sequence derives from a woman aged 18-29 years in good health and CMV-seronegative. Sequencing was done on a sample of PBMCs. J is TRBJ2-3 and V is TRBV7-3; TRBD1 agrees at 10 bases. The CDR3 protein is CASSLPTGTGDTDTQYF. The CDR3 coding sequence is TGTGCCAGCAGCTTACCGACCGGGACAGGGGACACAGATACGCAGTATTTT.